The sequence of this T cell receptor (beta chain) was determined in a study of shared clonotypes between healthy human individuals. Study-level background: Each donor contributed plates that comprised three CD4 naive, three CD4 memory, two CD8 naive and one CD8 memory. Notes on the study in general: The four-donor shared clonotypes exceeded non-shared clonotypes in generation probability, with non-shared ones scoring lower.

Donors were Caucasian adults residing in Nashville, Tennessee, USA. Genomic DNA of every subset was divided equally among multiple immunoSEQ plates. TCRdb's copy holds only in-frame clones and misses some; the assay was immunoSEQ multiplex PCR. Counted here are about 2.3 million clones, around 92% occurring once; the ten biggest clones make up approximately 0.39%. Remarks on this clone: The antigen is unknown.

The sequenced sample was naive CD4+ T cells from PBMCs. As to subset: CD45RA+ positively selected. The sequence came from a man between 18 and 29 years old in good health. Some clones in this sample may be carry-over from other donors' samples.

In nucleotides, the CDR3 is TGTGCCAGCTCACCCACCGGTTCTCACTCTGGGGCCAACGTCCTGACTTTC. As protein: CASSPTGSHSGANVLTF. V and J are TRBV18 and TRBJ2-6; D ambiguous. Between the trimmed V and J ends, which lost 3 bases and 0 bases, there was a span of 12 bases. Germline V gene sequence: CDR1 KGHSH, CDR2 LQKENI. The CDR3 totals 17 residues.